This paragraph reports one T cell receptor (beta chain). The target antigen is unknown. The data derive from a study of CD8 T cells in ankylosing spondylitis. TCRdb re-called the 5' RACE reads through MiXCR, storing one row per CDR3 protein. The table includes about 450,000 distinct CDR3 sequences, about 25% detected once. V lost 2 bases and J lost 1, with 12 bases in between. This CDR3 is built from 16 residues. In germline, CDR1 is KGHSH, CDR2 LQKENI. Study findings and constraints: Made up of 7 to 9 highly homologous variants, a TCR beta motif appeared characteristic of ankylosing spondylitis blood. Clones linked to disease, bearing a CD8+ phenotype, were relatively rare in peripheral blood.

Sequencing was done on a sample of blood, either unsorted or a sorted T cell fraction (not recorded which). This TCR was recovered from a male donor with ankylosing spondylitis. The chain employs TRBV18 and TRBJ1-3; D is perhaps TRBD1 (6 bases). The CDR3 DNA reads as TGTGCCAGCTCACCAAACAGGGTATCATCTGGAAACACCATATATTTT. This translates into CASSPNRVSSGNTIYF.